This T cell receptor beta chain is drawn from a study of cytomegalovirus exposure and HLA in healthy donors. This CDR3 is built from 13 residues. Per germline, CDR1 SGHDT and CDR2 YYEEEE. V was clipped by 5 bases and J by 4 bases, with 11 bases between them. Study conclusions and caveats: Earlier analysis looked at TCR beta V segments, and most were productive about 90% or about 30% of the time.

Healthy donors of bone marrow made up the group. This clone was detected once. Its antigen remains unknown. PCR involved 60 Vbeta and 13 Jbeta primers. TCRdb keeps only in-frame clones here, not all; method: immunoSEQ multiplex PCR. The data hold tens of thousands of clones, with 55% to 80% observed a single time. The sequence was obtained from a woman between 45 and 60 years old in good health and CMV-seropositive. Source material: PBMCs. J is TRBJ2-3 and V is TRBV5-6; D unresolved. CDR3 DNA sequence: TGTGCCAGCAGTGAGGTGGGTTCAGATACGCAGTATTTT. Its protein is CASSEVGSDTQYF.